The clone carrying this T cell receptor beta chain has ten or more counts. Time point meaning: newly diagnosed GD, antithyroid drugs for less than 3 months. PBMCs were the source of the RNA used for TCR sequencing. Patients were enrolled at an endocrinology department in Xi'an, China. The data are from a study of regulatory T cells in long-lasting Graves disease. Building of the TCR beta libraries involved iRepertoire HTBI primers and Arm-PCR of CDR3 regions. Each CDR3 protein is one row after TCRdb ran MiXCR on the multiplex PCR reads. The top ten clones hold around 20% of a sample with 350,000 to 400,000 distinct CDR3 sequences, about 16% of them seen once. The germline CDR1 and CDR2 sequences are PRHDT and FYEKMQ (reference sequence). Trimming shortened V by 2 bases and J by 7 bases, and 12 bases separated the two germline ends. This CDR3 spans 13 amino acids. The data also belong to a second study, concerning T cells in Graves' hyperthyroidism and ophthalmopathy.

The source is a young woman with Graves disease. Sequencing used peripheral blood mononuclear cells (PBMCs), obtained at new diagnosis, from a patient treated with antithyroid drugs. The J gene is TRBJ2-7, the V gene TRBV13; D is unclear. CDR3 DNA sequence: TGTGCCAGCAGCTTATTCGCTCAAGGAGAGCAGTACTTC. Translated: CASSLFAQGEQYF.